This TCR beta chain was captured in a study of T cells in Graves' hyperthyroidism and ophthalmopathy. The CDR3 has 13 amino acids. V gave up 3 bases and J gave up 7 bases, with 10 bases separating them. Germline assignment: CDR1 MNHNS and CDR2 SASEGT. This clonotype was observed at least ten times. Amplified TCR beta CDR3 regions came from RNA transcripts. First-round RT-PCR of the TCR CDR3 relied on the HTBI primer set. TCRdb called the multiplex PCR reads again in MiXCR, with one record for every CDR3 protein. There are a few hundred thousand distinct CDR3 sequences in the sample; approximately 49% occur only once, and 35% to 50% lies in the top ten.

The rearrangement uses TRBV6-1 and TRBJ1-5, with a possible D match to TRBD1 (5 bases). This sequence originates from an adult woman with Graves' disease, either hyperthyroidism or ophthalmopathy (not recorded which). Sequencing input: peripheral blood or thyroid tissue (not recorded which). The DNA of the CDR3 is TGTGCCAGCAGTGACAGGGTGGGACAGCCCCAGCATTTT. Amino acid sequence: CASSDRVGQPQHF.